This T cell receptor beta chain was documented in a study of blood T cell repertoires in COVID-19. Overall study context: From the United States, Italy and Spain came samples of acute and convalescent COVID-19. The analysed material was cDNA or gDNA that came from T cells, B-cell-depleted T cells, or PBMCs.

In the authors' workflow: Amplification from reference gene primers served as the basis for estimated nucleated cell counts. Profiled with immunoSEQ multiplex PCR; TCRdb holds only in-frame clones, not every one. V and J calls and clone size come straight from that table; D and trimming were deduced from the DNA. The sample lists about 300,000 clones, around 83% occurring once. The CDR3 totals 16 residues. V was clipped by 8 bases and J by 3 bases; unmatched bases: 11. Germline CDR1 is WSHSY and CDR2 is SAAADI. Sequenced input: peripheral blood. The genes are TRBV10-2 and TRBJ2-5; 11 nucleotides line up with TRBD2. The receptor's source is a woman aged 45-60 years with acute or convalescent COVID-19. In DNA, the CDR3 is TGCGCCAGCGGGGGGGAGACTAGCGGGGCAGAAGAGACCCAGTACTTC. This sequence encodes CASGGETSGAEETQYF.